A single sample gave rise to the 30 T cell receptor beta chains below, sequenced in a study of T cells in Graves' hyperthyroidism and ophthalmopathy. Amplified TCR beta CDR3 regions came from RNA transcripts. A first-round RT-PCR of the TCR CDR3 used the HTBI primer set. TCRdb passed the multiplex PCR reads through MiXCR, listing each CDR3 protein once. The repertoire includes 300,000 to 500,000 distinct CDR3 sequences, more than 13% of them detected once, and around 27% sits in the top ten. Sequencing was done on a sample of blood. The receptors originated from a man over 45 with Graves' ophthalmopathy.

In the case of this clonotype: A much larger clone differs by one base, so this may be a read error. V gene TRBV30 combines with J gene TRBJ1-5; 8 positions agree with TRBD1. The CDR3 sequence is 15 residues long. Germline values: CDR1 GTSNPN, CDR2 SVGIG (reference sequence). CDR3 in amino acids: CVWTPRTGSNQPQHF. CDR3 DNA: TGTGTCTGGACCCCGAGGACAGGGTCCAATCAGCCCCAGCATTTT.

The chain links TRBV6-1 to TRBJ2-3; D perhaps matches TRBD2 (7 bases). The germline gives CDR1 MNHNS, CDR2 SASEGT. The V end lost 7 bases, the J end lost 4 bases, and 15 bases lay between the germline ends. The CDR3 is made up of 14 amino acids. CDR3 sequence (DNA): TGTGCCAGCACCTACAGGGAGGGGGCAGATACGCAGTATTTT. Translation: CASTYREGADTQYF.

This clonotype was counted many times. The chain links TRBV12-3 or TRBV12-4 to TRBJ2-2; D gene uncertain. Between the trimmed V and J ends, which lost 3 bases and 6 bases, there was a span of 8 bases. CDR3 length: 13 amino acids. CDR3 in DNA: TGTGCCAGCAGTTTGGGCCGCCCCGGGGAGCTGTTTTTT. Translation gives CASSLGRPGELFF.

The chain is built from TRBV5-1 and TRBJ2-2, with TRBD1 identical over 8 bases. The V gene's germline CDR1 is SGHRS and CDR2 YFSETQ. This CDR3 contains 16 residues. The V gene end was trimmed by 7 bases and the J gene end by 4 bases; junction bases not matched to a gene: 12. DNA for the CDR3: TGCGCCAGCTTTCTAAAGCCGGGACAGGTCACCGGGGAGCTGTTTTTT. Translating gives CASFLKPGQVTGELFF.

The table lists this clonotype with many counts. This rearrangement joins TRBV20-1 to TRBJ2-5; 10 nucleotides match TRBD1. With 2 bases clipped from V and 7 bases from J, the junction kept 10 bases outside the gene matches. There are 15 residues in the CDR3. Germline CDR1 DFQATT, CDR2 SNEGSKA (reference sequence). DNA of the CDR3: TGCAGTGCTAGAAGACAGGGGGCGTTATTGGGGACCCAGTACTTC. It translates to CSARRQGALLGTQYF.

There are many counts of this clonotype. The chain couples TRBV28 to TRBJ1-5; D gene ambiguous. CDR1 is MDHEN and CDR2 is SYDVKM in the germline V gene. The CDR3 loop spans 13 amino acids. V lost 6 bases and J lost 2, with 8 bases in between. In DNA form, the CDR3 reads TGTGCCAGCAGATCCTTTGGCAATCAGCCCCAGCATTTT. This sequence encodes CASRSFGNQPQHF.

This clonotype has only a few counts. Possible read error: a much larger clone is one base away. The J gene is TRBJ2-5, the V gene TRBV2; TRBD1 matches 9 bases. Trimming took 8 bases from V and 5 from J; bases not matched to a gene: 9. CDR3 length: 14 residues. The V gene's germline CDR1 is SNHLY and CDR2 FYNNEI. The CDR3 is CASGLSGTGETQYF. The CDR3, as DNA: TGTGCCAGCGGACTTTCCGGGACAGGGGAGACCCAGTACTTC.

Details on this clonotype: This may be a read error: a much more frequent sequence differs by one nucleotide. This chain connects TRBV5-4 to TRBJ1-1; 7 bases align to TRBD1. Trimming at V came to 4 bases and at J to 12 bases, leaving 12 bases not matched to a gene. This CDR3 has 13 amino acids. Germline CDR1 reads SGHNT; CDR2 reads YYREEE (reference sequence). Here the CDR3 DNA reads TGTGCCAGCAGCCCGGGACAGCTTTTTCAAACTTTCTTT. Translation gives CASSPGQLFQTFF.

The rearrangement uses TRBV4-1 and TRBJ2-1, with 7 bases that match TRBD2. The CDR3 covers 15 residues. Looked up from germline, CDR1 is MGHRA and CDR2 is YSYEKL. V dropped 1 base and J dropped 4; count of bases not matched to a gene: 4. CDR3 residues: CASSQVQGLYNEQFF. As DNA, the CDR3 is TGCGCCAGCAGCCAAGTGCAGGGACTATACAATGAGCAGTTCTTC.

This clonotype was found many times. The chain recombines TRBV28 with TRBJ1-2; 9 nucleotides align to TRBD1. The CDR3 is 15 amino acids. With V trimmed by 7 bases and J by 3 bases, 9 bases remained unmatched. Germline CDR1 is MDHEN and CDR2 is SYDVKM. The CDR3 bases are TGTGCCAGCAACGACCCGGGACAGGGTGACTATGGCTACACCTTC. This gives the protein CASNDPGQGDYGYTF.

Turning to this clonotype: This clone may be a read error of a much larger clone one base away. V gene TRBV5-1 combines with J gene TRBJ2-7; D is unresolved. The CDR3 loop spans 13 amino acids. Germline V CDR1 and CDR2: SGHRS, YFSETQ. With 4 bases removed from V and 2 bases from J, the gap between germline ends came to 10 bases. CDR3 nucleotide sequence: TGCGCCAGCAGCACAGCCGCGCCCTACGAGCAGTACTTC. It encodes CASSTAAPYEQYF.

The chain's CDR3 is CSASQGSDSNQPQHF. DNA for the CDR3: TGCAGTGCTAGCCAGGGTTCCGATAGCAATCAGCCCCAGCATTTT. The rearrangement uses TRBV20-1 and TRBJ1-5, with TRBD1 as a possible D gene (5 bases). Deletions cut 3 bases from V and 0 bases from J, with 12 bases between. There are 15 residues in the CDR3. The V gene's germline CDR1 is DFQATT and CDR2 SNEGSKA (reference sequence).

This clonotype was counted ten times or more. The genes are TRBV3-1 and TRBJ2-3, with a weak D call TRBD2 (5 bases). V was pared by 1 base and J by 1 base, with 9 bases between. This CDR3 region has 15 residues. CDR1 LGHDT and CDR2 YNNKEL come from the germline V gene (reference sequence). The CDR3 DNA sequence: TGTGCCAGCAGCCAAGGGGCGGGCCGCACAGATACGCAGTATTTT. Translating it yields CASSQGAGRTDTQYF.

This clonotype was counted only a few times. This chain joins TRBV18 and TRBJ1-3; D might be TRBD1 (5 bases). Germline V gene data show CDR1 as KGHSH and CDR2 as LQKENI. Trimming pared 5 bases from V and 6 bases from J, leaving 14 bases between. The CDR3 sequence is 14 residues long. CDR3 in amino acids: CASSEGFGENTIYF. The CDR3 DNA sequence: TGTGCCAGCTCAGAGGGGTTCGGTGAAAACACCATATATTTT.

The J gene is TRBJ2-7, the V gene TRBV20-1; 16 positions agree with TRBD2. There are 16 residues in the CDR3. Looked up from germline, CDR1 is DFQATT and CDR2 is SNEGSKA (reference sequence). V was clipped by 6 bases and J by 7 bases; unmatched bases: 12. In DNA form, the CDR3 reads TGCAGTGCCACAAAGGGGACTAGCGGGAGGGCGGAAGAGCAGTACTTC. It specifies CSATKGTSGRAEEQYF.

This clonotype was detected many times. The rearrangement links TRBV18 to TRBJ2-1; 7 bases are a match to TRBD2. The CDR3 contains 16 residues. Trimming cost V 0 bases and J 1 base; bases outside gene matches: 3. Per germline, CDR1 KGHSH and CDR2 LQKENI. CDR3 in DNA: TGTGCCAGCTCACCACCCTCCGGGAGGTCCTACAATGAGCAGTTCTTC. Protein product: CASSPPSGRSYNEQFF.

This clonotype has just a few counts. The chain links TRBV12-3 or TRBV12-4 to TRBJ2-5, with D perhaps matching TRBD2 (5 bases). The V and J ends lost 6 bases and 4 bases respectively, with 18 bases between them. The CDR3 contains 15 residues. CDR3 sequence (DNA): TGTGCCAGCAGCCCCGGGAAGCGTACCCGAGAGACCCAGTACTTC. The encoded protein is CASSPGKRTRETQYF.

In its sample, this clonotype was seen many times. J is TRBJ2-1 and V is TRBV20-1, with D maybe TRBD1 (6 bases). Germline V lookup: CDR1 DFQATT, CDR2 SNEGSKA (reference sequence). The V end was cut by 6 bases, the J end by 5 bases, with 20 bases between. The CDR3 has 15 amino acids. CDR3 residues: CSADLRLSGDNEQFF. The CDR3 DNA sequence: TGCAGTGCCGACCTTCGACTATCAGGGGACAATGAGCAGTTCTTC.

The chain joins TRBV19 to TRBJ1-3; D not resolved. V was clipped by 7 bases and J by 0 bases, with 7 bases between them. The germline CDR1 and CDR2 sequences are LNHDA and SQIVND (reference sequence). This CDR3 comprises 13 residues. The CDR3 DNA reads TGTGCCAGTAAGGAGCACTCTGGAAACACCATATATTTT. It specifies CASKEHSGNTIYF.

This clonotype was seen a few times. A much larger clone sits a single nucleotide away, making a read error possible. This rearrangement joins TRBV20-1 to TRBJ1-1, with 8 bases aligning to TRBD1. Per germline, CDR1 DFQATT and CDR2 SNEGSKA (reference sequence). V was pared by 6 bases and J by 3 bases, with 9 bases of the junction left unmatched. CDR3 size: 14 residues. This chain's CDR3 is CSAKRTGYDTEAFF. The DNA for the CDR3 is TGCAGTGCCAAACGGACAGGGTATGACACTGAAGCTTTCTTT.

The rearrangement uses TRBV4-2 and TRBJ2-2; 7 bases are a match to TRBD2. This CDR3 region has 14 residues. J gave up 2 bases and V 8 bases, and 5 bases lay outside the gene matches. Germline-derived CDR1 and CDR2 are LGHNA and YNFKEQ. CDR3 residues: CASGPGLNTGELFF. For the CDR3, the DNA is TGTGCCAGCGGTCCGGGACTAAACACCGGGGAGCTGTTTTTT.

This clonotype was counted ten times or more. The chain employs TRBV18 and TRBJ2-1; 9 bases fit TRBD1. V gave up 6 bases and J gave up 5 bases; unmatched junction bases: 5. This CDR3 comprises 14 residues. CDR1 KGHSH and CDR2 LQKENI come from the germline V gene. The CDR3 is CASSRTGANNEQFF. The CDR3 bases are TGTGCCAGCTCGCGGACAGGGGCAAACAATGAGCAGTTCTTC.

This clonotype was counted ten times or more. V is TRBV2 and J is TRBJ2-3, with D unclear. Germline-derived CDR1 and CDR2 are SNHLY and FYNNEI. The CDR3 runs 13 residues. Trimming removed 6 bases from V and 1 base from J, with 8 bases in between. CDR3 nucleotide sequence: TGTGCCAGCAGGGGCAGAGGCACAGATACGCAGTATTTT. Its protein product is CASRGRGTDTQYF. Looking up the rest from reference TRBV2 and TRBJ2-3 gives the full variable domain: EPEVTQTPSHQVTQMGQEVILRCVPISNHLYFYWYRQILGQKVEFLVSFYNNEISEKSEIFDDQFSVERPDGSNFTLKIRSTKLEDSAMYFCASRGRGTDTQYFGPGTRLTVL.

The chain has TRBV27 and TRBJ2-3; the match to TRBD2 covers 7 bases. CDR1 and CDR2 (germline): MNHEY, SMNVEV (reference sequence). This CDR3 contains 14 residues. After removal of 8 bases from V and 0 bases from J, the junction contained 5 bases not matched to a gene. The CDR3 DNA reads as TGTGCCAGCGGGCGGGAGAAAAGCACAGATACGCAGTATTTT. Protein sequence: CASGREKSTDTQYF.

The sample holds many counts of this clonotype. The rearrangement joins TRBV20-1 to TRBJ2-1; weak D call: TRBD2 (7 bases). V was clipped by 6 bases and J by 5 bases, with 20 bases between them. The CDR3 contains 15 residues. Per the germline V gene, CDR1 is DFQATT and CDR2 is SNEGSKA (reference sequence). The CDR3 sequence is CSAIRSGGLHNEQFF. CDR3 DNA sequence: TGCAGTGCCATACGTTCCGGGGGGCTTCACAATGAGCAGTTCTTC.

This clonotype was observed at least ten times. This rearrangement joins TRBV2 to TRBJ2-3; maybe TRBD1 (6 bases). V lost 3 bases and J 5 bases, leaving 9 bases between the germline ends. The length of the CDR3 is 13 residues. Germline V gene lookup returns CDR1 SNHLY and CDR2 FYNNEI. The CDR3, as DNA: TGTGCCAGCAGTGACAGGGGTGGAGATACGCAGTATTTT. Translating gives CASSDRGGDTQYF.

This clonotype was recorded a few times. The chain recombines TRBV7-9 with TRBJ2-3; TRBD2 matches at 15 bases. This CDR3 region has 18 residues. V lost 7 bases, J lost 3 bases, and 11 bases stayed unmatched. Per the germline V gene, CDR1 is SEHNR and CDR2 is FQNEAQ (reference sequence). CDR3 region: CASTSSPGLAGGTDTQYF. The CDR3 bases are TGTGCCAGCACCTCAAGCCCGGGACTAGCGGGAGGAACAGATACGCAGTATTTT. Full variable domain (rest looked up from reference TRBV7-9 and TRBJ2-3): DTGVSQNPRHKITKRGQNVTFRCDPISEHNRLYWYRQTLGQGPEFLTYFQNEAQLEKSRLLSDRFSAERPKGSFSTLEIQRTEQGDSAMYLCASTSSPGLAGGTDTQYFGPGTRLTVL.

The table lists this clonotype with many counts. The chain has TRBV5-1 and TRBJ2-1; TRBD2 is a possible D gene (6 bases). The CDR3 totals 13 residues. The V gene lost 6 bases and the J gene lost 5 bases, with 12 bases spanning the gap. The germline V gene has CDR1 SGHRS and CDR2 YFSETQ. The CDR3 region is CASKDSGNNEQFF. The DNA for the CDR3 is TGCGCCAGCAAGGATAGCGGCAACAATGAGCAGTTCTTC.

This clonotype was picked up many times. This chain uses TRBV15 with TRBJ2-7; TRBD2 matches at 7 bases. Trimming took 1 base from V and 1 from J; bases not matched to a gene: 4. CDR3 length equals 15 residues. In germline, CDR1 is LNHNV, CDR2 YYDKDF (reference sequence). In DNA, the CDR3 is TGTGCCACCAGCAGAGTACGGGAGGATTCCTACGAGCAGTACTTC. Translation: CATSRVREDSYEQYF.

This clonotype was seen at least ten times. The rearrangement joins TRBV6-1 to TRBJ2-7; 7 bases are a match to TRBD2. The CDR3 has 13 residues. After removal of 4 bases from V and 3 bases from J, the junction contained 3 bases not matched to a gene. Germline CDR1 and CDR2: MNHNS and SASEGT. The CDR3 here is CASSARGSYEQYF. CDR3 in DNA: TGTGCCAGCAGTGCTCGCGGGAGCTACGAGCAGTACTTC.